One and the same sample provided the 14 T cell receptor beta chains below, sequenced in a study of regulatory T cells in long-lasting Graves disease. Library construction for TCR beta used iRepertoire HTBI primers and Arm-PCR of CDR3 regions. TCRdb used MiXCR to reprocess the multiplex PCR reads, holding one entry per CDR3 protein. The table has about 470,000 distinct CDR3 sequences, roughly a fifth seen once. Described time point: persistent/refractory GD, antithyroid drugs over 5 years with positive TRAb. There was RNA extracted from PBMCs, and the TCR library was made from it. Sequencing used peripheral blood mononuclear cells (PBMCs), obtained when the disease was refractory, from a patient treated with antithyroid drugs. These receptors were obtained from a female donor with Graves disease.

To note about this clonotype: A much more abundant neighbour one base away suggests this may be a read error. The chain combines TRBV27 with TRBJ2-7, with D unresolved. This CDR3 contains 15 residues. Per germline, CDR1 MNHEY and CDR2 SMNVEV (reference sequence). The CDR3 is CASSLVPDHVYGQYF. In nucleotides, the CDR3 is TGTGCCAGCAGTTTAGTCCCGGACCACGTTTACGGGCAGTACTTC.

The rearrangement joins TRBV5-1 to TRBJ2-7; TRBD2 agrees at 15 bases. The CDR3 sequence is 18 residues long. The V segment lost 2 bases and the J segment 4 bases; nucleotides outside the gene matches: 10. Germline loops: CDR1 SGHRS, CDR2 YFSETQ. CDR3 region: CASSLGRTSGRAEYEQYF. CDR3 in DNA: TGCGCCAGCAGCTTAGGCCGGACTAGCGGGAGGGCCGAGTACGAGCAGTACTTC. Full variable domain (remainder filled in from reference TRBV5-1 and TRBJ2-7): KAGVTQTPRYLIKTRGQQVTLSCSPISGHRSVSWYQQTPGQGLQFLFEYFSETQRNKGNFPGRFSGRQFSNSRSEMNVSTLELGDSALYLCASSLGRTSGRAEYEQYFGPGTRLTVT.

The gene calls are TRBV9 and TRBJ1-4; 8 bases align to TRBD1. This CDR3 region has 16 residues. Germline V gives CDR1 SGDLS, CDR2 YYNGEE. The V gene end was trimmed by 1 base and the J gene end by 5 bases; junction bases not matched to a gene: 7. The CDR3 is CASSVSQGATNEKLFF. The CDR3 DNA follows: TGTGCCAGCAGCGTAAGCCAGGGGGCCACAAATGAAAAACTGTTTTTT.

The chain links TRBV6-5 to TRBJ2-5, with D perhaps TRBD1 or TRBD2 (5 bases each). This CDR3 is 17 amino acids long. Germline CDR1 is MNHEY and CDR2 is SVGAGI. V was clipped by 2 bases and J by 5 bases, with 21 bases between them. The CDR3 region is CASSYPGVGGSAETQYF. The CDR3 nucleotides are TGTGCCAGCAGTTACCCGGGCGTTGGGGGTTCCGCGGAGACCCAGTACTTC.

This clonotype appeared a few times. The chain has TRBV27 and TRBJ1-2; 10 bases match TRBD1. The junction had 7 bases not matched to a gene; V was cut back by 5 bases and J by 7 bases. The CDR3 is made up of 14 amino acids. The germline V gene has CDR1 MNHEY and CDR2 SMNVEV (reference sequence). The CDR3 is CASSRGTGEVGYTF. In DNA form, the CDR3 reads TGTGCCAGCAGTCGCGGGACAGGGGAGGTTGGCTACACCTTC.

This clonotype was recorded at least ten times. V and J are TRBV28 and TRBJ1-6; a possible D gene is TRBD1 (6 bases). CDR1 and CDR2 from the germline V gene are MDHEN and SYDVKM. Trimming took off 3 bases at V and 10 bases at J, with 16 bases between the two ends. The CDR3 is made up of 15 amino acids. DNA of the CDR3: TGTGCCAGCAGTTTTGGCGGGCAGGGGTTATCACCCCTCCACTTT. Translating it yields CASSFGGQGLSPLHF.

Only one count was recorded for this clonotype. A read error is possible here, since a much larger clone lies one base away. The chain combines TRBV5-6 with TRBJ1-1, with a tentative D call TRBD1 (6 bases). CDR3 length: 12 residues. Trimming took 2 bases from V and 7 from J, leaving 9 bases between them. Germline V lookup: CDR1 SGHDT, CDR2 YYEEEE. CDR3 sequence (DNA): TGTGCCAGCAGCTTCGGACAGATTGAAGCTTTCTTT. This sequence encodes CASSFGQIEAFF.

This clonotype has only a few counts. The chain is built from TRBV5-1 and TRBJ2-5; 8 bases are a match to TRBD2. The ends lost 0 bases at V and 5 bases at J; junction bases unmatched: 6. Per germline, CDR1 SGHRS and CDR2 YFSETQ. The length of the CDR3 is 15 residues. The CDR3 protein is CASSLGGLASETQYF. DNA of the CDR3: TGCGCCAGCAGCTTGGGTGGACTAGCTTCGGAGACCCAGTACTTC.

The chain uses TRBV24-1 and TRBJ2-1; 12 bases align to TRBD2. Germline V gene lookup returns CDR1 KGHDR and CDR2 SFDVKD. V was pared by 2 bases and J by 4 bases, with 5 bases of the junction left unmatched. This CDR3 contains 17 residues. CDR3 in amino acids: CATSDSTSGGRYNEQFF. CDR3 DNA sequence: TGTGCCACCAGTGATTCGACTAGCGGGGGTCGTTACAATGAGCAGTTCTTC.

This clonotype was recorded many times. The chain employs TRBV28 and TRBJ2-7, with TRBD1 matching 7 bases. Germline V CDR1 and CDR2: MDHEN, SYDVKM. The CDR3 has 12 residues. J was trimmed by 6 bases and V by 11 bases; bases with no gene match: 10. CDR3 sequence: CAHRGSFGEQYF. Here the CDR3 DNA reads TGTGCCCACAGGGGCTCTTTTGGCGAGCAGTACTTC.

This sequence joins TRBV19 and TRBJ2-2; 11 bases align to TRBD2. The CDR3 extends over 17 amino acids. The V and J ends lost 7 bases and 0 bases, in that order; junction bases with no gene match: 7. Per germline, CDR1 LNHDA and CDR2 SQIVND (reference sequence). CDR3 region: CASTLPGLAANTGELFF. The CDR3 DNA reads TGTGCCAGTACCCTCCCGGGACTAGCGGCGAACACCGGGGAGCTGTTTTTT.

This clonotype was recorded at least ten times. This chain joins TRBV7-2 and TRBJ1-5; the D is unclear. The CDR3 length is 16 residues. V was shortened by 6 bases and J by 0 bases, with 15 bases between the two germline ends. The V gene's germline CDR1 is SGHTA and CDR2 FQGNSA. CDR3 sequence reads: CASSLEAHHSNQPQHF. The CDR3, as DNA: TGTGCCAGCAGTCTAGAGGCACACCATAGCAATCAGCCCCAGCATTTT.

This clonotype has at least ten counts. The gene calls are TRBV2 and TRBJ1-6, with 7 bases aligning to TRBD1. The V segment lost 6 bases and the J segment 6 bases; nucleotides outside the gene matches: 5. The CDR3 is made up of 14 amino acids. CDR1 and CDR2 from the germline V gene are SNHLY and FYNNEI. CDR3 residues: CASRPGTANSPLHF. CDR3 DNA sequence: TGTGCCAGCAGGCCCGGGACAGCTAATTCACCCCTCCACTTT.

The CDR3 coding sequence is TGTGCCAGCAGTTTTCAGATACTGAACACTGAAGCTTTCTTT. It yields the protein CASSFQILNTEAFF. This chain joins TRBV12-3 or TRBV12-4 and TRBJ1-1; D remains ambiguous. V lost 3 bases and J lost 0, with 8 bases in between. The CDR3 has 14 amino acids.